The sample holds a few counts of the clone carrying this TCR beta chain. Antigen: not known. As to treatment: 19 received Ad26.COV2.S at low or high dose, single or two shots; roughly five received placebo; per-sample allocation not given. Sampling was performed 63 days after the first vaccine or placebo injection. The administered vaccine (an Ad26 vector) expressed Wuhan-strain SARS-CoV-2 spike. Profiled with immunoSEQ multiplex PCR; TCRdb holds only in-frame clones, not every one. The sample comprises about 320,000 clones, just over 85% of which are singletons, and 1.9% rests with the top ten. These data originate in a study of Ad26.COV2.S vaccination and SARS-CoV-2 variants. Points from the study as a whole: Substantial breadth was reported for post-vaccination spike-specific CD8+ and CD4+ T cells.

V was shortened by 4 bases and J by 13 bases, with 13 bases between the two germline ends. The CDR3 has 12 amino acids. The V gene is TRBV12-3 or TRBV12-4, the J gene TRBJ1-4; TRBD1 might be the D (5 bases). The receptor comes from a person between 18 and 59 years old who received the Ad26.COV2.S COVID-19 vaccine or a placebo. Sequenced material: peripheral blood, taken in a trial of Ad26.COV2.S vaccine versus placebo. The CDR3 coding sequence is TGTGCCAGCAGTTATTACAGGCGGGGACTGTTTTTT. Its translation: CASSYYRRGLFF.